This T cell receptor (beta chain) was profiled in a study of blood T cell repertoires in COVID-19. Study in general: COVID-19 samples, acute and convalescent, were from the United States, Italy and Spain. From T cells, B-cell-depleted T cells, or PBMCs came the material, which was cDNA or gDNA.

CDR3 length: 17 amino acids. Unmatched junction bases numbered 9, after V lost 0 bases and J lost 7 bases. The V gene's germline CDR1 is SGHKS and CDR2 YYEKEE (reference sequence). Authors' data handling: Counts of nucleated cells, estimated from reference gene primer amplification, were obtained. Here immunoSEQ multiplex PCR was the method, and the copy in TCRdb shows in-frame clones only, minus some. V and J calls and clone size are those listed in that table; D and trimming were worked out from the DNA. The data contain approximately 190,000 clones, 80% to 90% of them singletons. This clonotype was sampled from a woman between 65 and 79 years old with active or convalescent COVID-19. Sequencing was done on a sample of peripheral blood. The V and J genes are TRBV5-5 and TRBJ2-2; 10 positions match TRBD2. The CDR3 nucleotides read TGTGCCAGCAGCTTGGGGCCTAGCGGGAGAAGGATCGGGGAGCTGTTTTTT. Translating it yields CASSLGPSGRRIGELFF.